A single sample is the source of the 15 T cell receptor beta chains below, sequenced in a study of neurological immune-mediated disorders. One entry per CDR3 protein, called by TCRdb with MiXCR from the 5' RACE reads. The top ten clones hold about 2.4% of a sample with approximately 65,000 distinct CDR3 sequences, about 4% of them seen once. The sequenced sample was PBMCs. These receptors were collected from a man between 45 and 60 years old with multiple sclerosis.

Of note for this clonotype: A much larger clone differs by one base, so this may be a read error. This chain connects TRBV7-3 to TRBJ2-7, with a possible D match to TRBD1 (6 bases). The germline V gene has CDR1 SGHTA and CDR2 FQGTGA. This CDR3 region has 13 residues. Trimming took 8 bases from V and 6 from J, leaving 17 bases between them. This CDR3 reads CASGPQQGTEQYF. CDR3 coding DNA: TGTGCCAGCGGCCCCCAACAGGGTACCGAGCAGTACTTC.

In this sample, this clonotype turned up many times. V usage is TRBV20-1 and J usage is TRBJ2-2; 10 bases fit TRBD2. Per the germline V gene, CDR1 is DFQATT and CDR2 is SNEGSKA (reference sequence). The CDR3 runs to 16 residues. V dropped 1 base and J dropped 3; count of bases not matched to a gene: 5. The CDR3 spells CSARGGLARYTGELFF. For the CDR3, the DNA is TGCAGTGCTAGAGGGGGACTAGCGCGTTACACCGGGGAGCTGTTTTTT.

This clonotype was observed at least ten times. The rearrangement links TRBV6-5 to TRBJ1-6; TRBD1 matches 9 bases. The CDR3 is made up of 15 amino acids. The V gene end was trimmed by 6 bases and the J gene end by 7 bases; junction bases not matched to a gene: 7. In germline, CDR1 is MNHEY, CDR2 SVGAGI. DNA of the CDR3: TGTGCCAGCAGCAAGACAGGGGGTTCGAATTCACCCCTCCACTTT. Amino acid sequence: CASSKTGGSNSPLHF.

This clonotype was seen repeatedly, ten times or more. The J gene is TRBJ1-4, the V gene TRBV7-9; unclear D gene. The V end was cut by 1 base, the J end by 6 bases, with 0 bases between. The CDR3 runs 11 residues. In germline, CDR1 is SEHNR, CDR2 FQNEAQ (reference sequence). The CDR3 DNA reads TGTGCCAGCAGCTTAGATGAAAAACTGTTTTTT. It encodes CASSLDEKLFF.

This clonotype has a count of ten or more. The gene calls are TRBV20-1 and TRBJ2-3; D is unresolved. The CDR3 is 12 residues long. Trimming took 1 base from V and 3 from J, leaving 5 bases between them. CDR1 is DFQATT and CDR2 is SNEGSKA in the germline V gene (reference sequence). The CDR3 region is CSARALTDTQYF. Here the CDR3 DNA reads TGCAGTGCTAGAGCCCTTACAGATACGCAGTATTTT.

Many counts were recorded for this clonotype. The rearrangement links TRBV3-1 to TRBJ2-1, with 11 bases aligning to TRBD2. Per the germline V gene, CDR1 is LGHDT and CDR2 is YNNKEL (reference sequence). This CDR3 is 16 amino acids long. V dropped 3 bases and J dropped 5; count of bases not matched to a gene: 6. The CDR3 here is CASSHRLAGGNNEQFF. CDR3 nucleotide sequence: TGTGCCAGCAGCCATCGCCTAGCGGGGGGAAACAATGAGCAGTTCTTC.

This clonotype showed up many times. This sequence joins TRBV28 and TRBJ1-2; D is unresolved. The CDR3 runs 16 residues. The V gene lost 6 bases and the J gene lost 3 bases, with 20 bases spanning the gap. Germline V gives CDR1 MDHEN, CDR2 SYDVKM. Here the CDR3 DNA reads TGTGCCAGCAGATCTCCCCCCGGGGTATGGGACTATGGCTACACCTTC. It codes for CASRSPPGVWDYGYTF.

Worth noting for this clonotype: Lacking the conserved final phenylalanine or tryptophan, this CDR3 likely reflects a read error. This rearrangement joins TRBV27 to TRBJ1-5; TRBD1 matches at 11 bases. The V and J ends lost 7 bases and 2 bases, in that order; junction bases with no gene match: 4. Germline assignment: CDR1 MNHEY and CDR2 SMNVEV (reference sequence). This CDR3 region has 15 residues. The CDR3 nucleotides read TGTGCCAGCACTCGGACAGGGGGCGGCAATCAGCCCCAGCATAAT. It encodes CASTRTGGGNQPQHN.

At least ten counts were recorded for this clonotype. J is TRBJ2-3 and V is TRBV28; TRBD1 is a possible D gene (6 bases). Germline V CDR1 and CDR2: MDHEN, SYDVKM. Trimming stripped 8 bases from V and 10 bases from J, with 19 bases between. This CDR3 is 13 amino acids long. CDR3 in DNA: TGTGCCAGCGGCCTCACTAACAGGGACCCGCAGTATTTT. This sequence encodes CASGLTNRDPQYF.

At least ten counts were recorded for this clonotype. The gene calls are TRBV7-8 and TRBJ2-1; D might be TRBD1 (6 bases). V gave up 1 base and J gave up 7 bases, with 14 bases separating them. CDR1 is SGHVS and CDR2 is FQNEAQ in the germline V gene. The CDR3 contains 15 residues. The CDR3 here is CASSLDWGHSNEQFF. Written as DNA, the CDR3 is TGTGCCAGCAGCTTAGACTGGGGGCATTCGAATGAGCAGTTCTTC.

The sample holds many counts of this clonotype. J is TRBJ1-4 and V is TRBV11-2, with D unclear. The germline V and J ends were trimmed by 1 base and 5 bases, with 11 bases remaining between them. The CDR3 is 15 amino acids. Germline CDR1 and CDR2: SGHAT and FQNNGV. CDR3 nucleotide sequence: TGTGCCAGCAGCTTAGTCGGGAGCTCGAATGAAAAACTGTTTTTT. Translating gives CASSLVGSSNEKLFF.

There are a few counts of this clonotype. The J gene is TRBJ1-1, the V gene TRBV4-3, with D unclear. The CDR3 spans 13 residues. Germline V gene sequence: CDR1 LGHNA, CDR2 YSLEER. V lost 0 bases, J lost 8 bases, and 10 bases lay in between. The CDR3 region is CASSQEWGGEAFF. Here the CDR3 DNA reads TGCGCCAGCAGCCAAGAGTGGGGTGGCGAAGCTTTCTTT.

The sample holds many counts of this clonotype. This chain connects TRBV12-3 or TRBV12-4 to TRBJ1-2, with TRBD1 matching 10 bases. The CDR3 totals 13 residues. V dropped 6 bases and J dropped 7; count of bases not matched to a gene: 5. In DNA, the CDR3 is TGTGCCAGCAGACGACAGGGGGCCTCTGGCTACACCTTC. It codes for CASRRQGASGYTF.

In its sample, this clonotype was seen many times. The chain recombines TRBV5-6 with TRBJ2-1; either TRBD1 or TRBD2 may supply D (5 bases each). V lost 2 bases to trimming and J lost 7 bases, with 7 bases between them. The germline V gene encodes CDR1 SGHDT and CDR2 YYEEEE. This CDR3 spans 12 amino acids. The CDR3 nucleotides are TGTGCCAGCAGCTTCGGGGCAAATGAGCAGTTCTTC. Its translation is CASSFGANEQFF.

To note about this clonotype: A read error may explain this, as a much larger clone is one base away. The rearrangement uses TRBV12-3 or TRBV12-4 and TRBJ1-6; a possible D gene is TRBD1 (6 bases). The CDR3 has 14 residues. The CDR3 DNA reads TGTGCCAGCAGTAGAGGGGGAGTTAATTCACCCCTCAACTTT. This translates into CASSRGGVNSPLNF.